These T cell receptor beta chains were read from a single sample in a study of blood T cells in healthy people across ages. TCRdb re-derived calls from the 5' RACE reads in MiXCR, one entry per CDR3 protein. The sample lists over 600,000 distinct CDR3 sequences, around 50% occurring once. The specimen sequenced was blood. The receptors were gathered from a man aged 40-50 years in good health. Both conserved end residues are part of each CDR3. D genes are given only for firm matches. The size field is filled for only some rows; it gives once, few, many or a size class.

v_call	j_call	d_call	cdr3_length	clone_size	cdr3_aa	cdr3_nt
TRBV14	TRBJ2-1	-	15	-	CASSQAIGALVEQFF	TGTGCCAGCAGCCAAGCGATTGGGGCTCTCGTGGAGCAGTTCTTC
TRBV10-3	TRBJ2-7	-	13	few	CAISDEWGYEQYF	TGTGCCATCAGTGATGAGTGGGGCTACGAGCAGTACTTC
TRBV9	TRBJ2-3	-	15	-	CASSFRVSSTDTQYF	TGTGCCAGCAGCTTCCGAGTTAGCTCAACAGATACGCAGTATTTT
TRBV15	TRBJ1-6	TRBD1	15	many	CATSREDRVYSPLHF	TGTGCCACCAGCAGAGAGGACAGGGTTTATTCACCCCTCCACTTT
TRBV7-2	TRBJ2-6	-	18	few	CASSLGPSQLRGANVLTF	TGTGCCAGCAGCTTAGGTCCGTCACAACTAAGGGGGGCCAACGTCCTGACTTTC
TRBV5-1	TRBJ2-1	TRBD2	15	-	CASTEPLGRENEQFF	TGCGCCAGCACGGAACCGCTGGGGCGGGAGAATGAGCAGTTCTTC
TRBV20-1	TRBJ2-3	-	13	-	CSAGSGRTDTQYF	TGCAGTGCTGGGAGCGGACGCACAGATACGCAGTATTTT
TRBV20-1	TRBJ2-7	TRBD2	14	-	CSARTSGSPYEQYF	TGCAGTGCTCGAACTAGCGGGAGTCCCTACGAGCAGTACTTC
TRBV9	TRBJ2-7	-	13	-	CASSLSDRREQYF	TGTGCCAGCAGCCTATCGGACAGAAGAGAGCAGTACTTC
TRBV20-1	TRBJ2-2	TRBD2	15	once	CSAREPGRVSGELFF	TGCAGTGCTAGAGAGCCGGGGAGGGTTTCAGGGGAGCTGTTTTTT
TRBV6-2/TRBV6-3	TRBJ1-5	-	14	once	CASCKRGRVQPQHF	TGTGCCAGCTGTAAACGGGGTAGGGTTCAGCCCCAGCATTTT
TRBV7-2	TRBJ2-1	TRBD2	12	-	CASARLLAGQFF	TGTGCCAGCGCGAGGCTGCTAGCGGGCCAGTTCTTC
TRBV5-1	TRBJ1-4	-	14	-	CASSLEGNNEKLFF	TGCGCCAGCAGCTTGGAAGGAAATAATGAAAAACTGTTTTTT
TRBV4-2	TRBJ2-7	TRBD2	19	-	CASSQGVRLAGGPSYEQYF	TGTGCCAGCAGCCAAGGTGTTCGACTAGCGGGAGGGCCCTCCTACGAGCAGTACTTC
TRBV5-1	TRBJ2-6	-	13	-	CASSLLTGNVLTF	TGCGCCAGCAGCTTACTCACTGGGAACGTCCTGACTTTC
TRBV20-1	TRBJ1-2	-	12	-	CSARVARGGYTF	TGCAGTGCTAGAGTTGCACGGGGGGGCTACACCTTC
TRBV20-1	TRBJ2-4	-	15	few	CSARGDTTAKNIQYF	TGCAGTGCTAGAGGGGATACAACGGCCAAAAACATTCAGTACTTC
TRBV7-2	TRBJ2-3	TRBD1	14	-	CASTQDRGTDTQYF	TGTGCCAGCACCCAAGACAGGGGCACAGATACGCAGTATTTT
TRBV20-1	TRBJ1-1	-	14	-	CSARRQTMNTEAFF	TGCAGTGCTAGACGACAGACCATGAACACTGAAGCTTTCTTT
TRBV11-2	TRBJ1-2	TRBD1	14	-	CASSLSPGGGSYTF	TGTGCCAGCAGCTTATCTCCAGGGGGAGGGAGCTACACCTTC
TRBV3-1	TRBJ1-4	TRBD1	16	once	CASSPKQGVANEKLFF	TGTGCCAGCAGCCCGAAACAGGGGGTGGCTAATGAAAAACTGTTTTTT
TRBV15	TRBJ2-5	-	15	-	CATSRASPEGETQYF	TGTGCCACCAGCAGAGCGTCCCCGGAGGGGGAGACCCAGTACTTC
TRBV27	TRBJ1-2	-	12	few	CASRSQGSGYTF	TGTGCCAGCAGGTCTCAGGGTTCTGGCTACACCTTC
TRBV7-9	TRBJ2-6	-	17	few	CASSPLVGVSGANVLTF	TGTGCCAGCAGCCCTTTGGTGGGGGTTTCTGGGGCCAACGTCCTGACTTTC
TRBV6-1	TRBJ2-3	TRBD2	16	-	CARRDPGTSAKDTQYF	TGTGCCCGCAGAGACCCCGGGACTAGCGCGAAAGATACGCAGTATTTT
TRBV7-2	TRBJ2-3	TRBD2	14	few	CASQEASGRDTQYF	TGTGCCAGCCAGGAAGCTAGCGGGAGAGATACGCAGTATTTT
TRBV5-1	TRBJ2-7	-	16	-	CASSLGPDLSSYEQYF	TGCGCCAGCAGCTTGGGCCCAGACCTGAGCTCCTACGAGCAGTACTTC
TRBV7-9	TRBJ2-1	TRBD2	16	-	CASSSASGGAGNEQFF	TGTGCCAGCAGCTCAGCCAGCGGGGGGGCTGGGAATGAGCAGTTCTTC
TRBV6-2/TRBV6-3	TRBJ1-2	-	13	-	CASSYSGSHGYTF	TGTGCCAGCAGTTACTCGGGGAGCCATGGCTACACCTTC
TRBV5-1	TRBJ2-2	-	16	-	CASSSGLEPNTGELFF	TGCGCCAGCAGCTCCGGACTGGAACCGAACACCGGGGAGCTGTTTTTT
TRBV29-1	TRBJ2-1	-	10	-	CSVETGMQFF	TGCAGCGTTGAAACAGGGATGCAGTTCTTC
TRBV6-2/TRBV6-3	TRBJ2-3	-	14	few	CASAIPDYTDTQYF	TGTGCCAGTGCCATCCCGGACTATACAGATACGCAGTATTTT
TRBV12-3/TRBV12-4	TRBJ1-4	-	15	-	CASRIPGQSNEKLFF	TGTGCCAGCAGGATCCCCGGACAGAGTAATGAAAAACTGTTTTTT
TRBV12-5	TRBJ2-1	-	14	few	CASGVSTGNNEQFF	TGTGCTAGTGGGGTCTCAACAGGGAACAATGAGCAGTTCTTC
TRBV28	TRBJ2-4	-	14	-	CATSSGAGKNIQYF	TGTGCCACGTCCTCGGGGGCAGGCAAAAACATTCAGTACTTC
TRBV6-5	TRBJ1-1	-	14	-	CASSYRQVNTEAFF	TGTGCCAGCAGTTATCGCCAAGTGAACACTGAAGCTTTCTTT
TRBV20-1	TRBJ1-5	-	14	-	CSARNMAETQPQHF	TGCAGTGCTAGAAATATGGCAGAGACTCAGCCCCAGCATTTT
TRBV12-2	TRBJ2-4	-	18	-	CASRLAPDRLEPKNIQYF	TGTGCAAGTCGCTTAGCCCCGGACAGACTGGAACCAAAAAACATTCAGTACTTC
TRBV29-1	TRBJ2-1	TRBD2	16	-	CSVDEIAGGSYNEQFF	TGCAGCGTGGATGAGATAGCGGGGGGCTCCTACAATGAGCAGTTCTTC
TRBV7-6	TRBJ1-1	-	13	-	CASSQAGAAEAFF	TGTGCCAGCAGTCAGGCCGGGGCCGCAGAAGCTTTCTTT
TRBV11-1	TRBJ2-2	-	11	-	CASSVTGELFF	TGTGCCAGCAGCGTTACCGGGGAGCTGTTTTTT
TRBV7-3	TRBJ1-4	TRBD1	15	few	CASSETGTGLEKLFF	TGTGCCAGCAGCGAAACCGGGACAGGGCTTGAAAAACTGTTTTTT
TRBV29-1	TRBJ2-7	-	13	many	CSVGTIGSYEQYF	TGCAGCGTTGGAACAATCGGCTCCTACGAGCAGTACTTC
TRBV6-1	TRBJ1-2	-	14	-	CASRPSGGGYGYTF	TGTGCCAGCCGCCCCAGCGGAGGAGGCTATGGCTACACCTTC
TRBV5-1	TRBJ2-5	TRBD2	15	-	CASSLFSGEGETQYF	TGCGCCAGCAGCCTCTTTAGCGGGGAGGGAGAGACCCAGTACTTC
TRBV27	TRBJ2-3	-	15	few	CASSPGTDSTDTQYF	TGTGCCAGCAGTCCCGGGACGGATAGCACAGATACGCAGTATTTT
TRBV28	TRBJ1-4	-	15	many	CASSSGVGANEKLFF	TGTGCCAGCAGTTCCGGAGTAGGAGCTAATGAAAAACTGTTTTTT
TRBV6-4	TRBJ2-3	TRBD2	15	many	CASSDGGTSTDTQYF	TGTGCCAGCAGCGACGGGGGGACTAGCACAGATACGCAGTATTTT
TRBV7-2	TRBJ1-5	-	14	-	CASSVTGPNQPQHF	TGTGCCAGCAGTGTTACAGGGCCCAATCAGCCCCAGCATTTT